The 13 T cell receptor beta chains in this list originate from one sample, sequenced in a study of a mutant IDH1 vaccine in newly diagnosed glioma. Sequencing used immunoSEQ multiplex PCR; TCRdb keeps in-frame clones, though not all of them. The repertoire consists of about 88,000 clones, with about 80% occurring once and the leading ten covering roughly 5.3%. Time point denoted: baseline, week 1 (first vaccination visit). As for treatment: pre-vaccination baseline after standard-of-care therapy. The source was PBMCs, collected from a glioma patient treated with radiotherapy, temozolomide or both. The receptor set was obtained from a middle-aged man with glioma. Some clones in this sample may be carry-over from other donors' samples.

The V gene is TRBV10-3, the J gene TRBJ2-2, with TRBD1 identical over 7 bases. The V and J ends lost 11 bases and 6 bases, in that order; junction bases with no gene match: 3. Germline CDR1 and CDR2: ENHRY and SYGVKD. The CDR3 totals 11 residues. The CDR3 loop is CAARGSGELFF. CDR3 bases: TGTGCCGCCAGGGGGTCCGGGGAGCTGTTTTTT.

CDR3 in DNA: TGTGCCAGCAGCTATAGCGCCACACCTAGGAACACTGAAGCTTTCTTT. Translation: CASSYSATPRNTEAFF. The chain recombines TRBV7-8 with TRBJ1-1; D is ambiguous. The CDR3 consists of 16 residues. V lost 4 bases to trimming and J lost 1 base, with 16 bases between them. Germline V gives CDR1 SGHVS, CDR2 FQNEAQ.

V and J are TRBV6-5 and TRBJ2-7; D uncertain. The CDR3 totals 15 residues. CDR1 is MNHEY, CDR2 SVGAGI, per germline. V lost 0 bases, J lost 3 bases, and 12 bases lay in between. CDR3 amino acids: CASSYSGGEGYEQYF. CDR3 coding DNA: TGTGCCAGCAGTTACTCGGGTGGAGAAGGCTACGAGCAGTACTTC.

The chain employs TRBV6-1 and TRBJ2-7; 7 bases are shared with TRBD2. Germline assignment: CDR1 MNHNS and CDR2 SASEGT. The CDR3 extends over 15 amino acids. With V trimmed by 8 bases and J by 0 bases, 10 bases remained unmatched. CDR3 protein: CASRGSRQNSYEQYF. CDR3 bases: TGTGCCAGCCGCGGGAGCCGACAAAACTCCTACGAGCAGTACTTC.

This chain uses TRBV2 with TRBJ1-2, with 7 bases identical to TRBD1. The CDR3 sequence is 14 residues long. Germline V CDR1 and CDR2: SNHLY, FYNNEI. Trimming took 5 bases from V and 7 from J; bases not matched to a gene: 10. The chain's CDR3 is CASSPRGELGGYTF. CDR3 DNA sequence: TGTGCCAGCAGTCCCAGGGGGGAATTGGGTGGCTACACCTTC.

The chain employs TRBV19 and TRBJ2-1; 7 bases map to TRBD1. This CDR3 region has 15 residues. J lost 2 bases, V lost 5 bases, and 6 bases had no gene match. Germline V gives CDR1 LNHDA, CDR2 SQIVND (reference sequence). This chain's CDR3 is CASSPGTATYNEQFF. CDR3 sequence (DNA): TGTGCCAGTAGTCCCGGGACAGCCACCTACAATGAGCAGTTCTTC.

This clone was counted once. J is TRBJ2-7 and V is TRBV7-8, with a tentative D call TRBD2 (5 bases). This CDR3 has 14 amino acids. Germline assignment: CDR1 SGHVS and CDR2 FQNEAQ. Trimming took 1 base from V and 3 from J, leaving 10 bases between them. CDR3 DNA: TGTGCCAGCAGCTTAGTTACGGGGAACTACGAGCAGTACTTC. It specifies CASSLVTGNYEQYF.

The sample holds a few counts of this clone. This chain uses TRBV9 with TRBJ1-4; 7 bases match TRBD1. The V gene's germline CDR1 is SGDLS and CDR2 YYNGEE. V lost 0 bases, J lost 1 base, and 0 bases stayed unmatched. The length of the CDR3 is 15 residues. This CDR3 is CASSVGTGTNEKLFF. The CDR3 nucleotides read TGTGCCAGCAGCGTAGGGACAGGAACTAATGAAAAACTGTTTTTT.

This clone was detected a few times. The chain has TRBV30 and TRBJ1-4; D remains ambiguous. Germline lookup yields CDR1 GTSNPN and CDR2 SVGIG (reference sequence). The V end lost 2 bases, the J end lost 8 bases, and 6 bases lay between the germline ends. The CDR3 extends over 11 amino acids. CDR3 DNA sequence: TGTGCCTGGAGTCAAAAGGAAAAACTGTTTTTT. It encodes CAWSQKEKLFF.

This clone appeared a single time. This rearrangement joins TRBV18 to TRBJ1-6, with 8 positions matching TRBD1. The CDR3 is 14 amino acids. Germline assignment: CDR1 KGHSH and CDR2 LQKENI. V lost 3 bases and J lost 8; bases outside the gene matches: 3. CDR3 DNA sequence: TGTGCCAGCTCACCCCGGGACAGGTATTCACCCCTCCACTTT. Protein sequence: CASSPRDRYSPLHF.

The rearrangement uses TRBV27 and TRBJ2-1; a possible D gene is TRBD1 (5 bases). The CDR3 spans 13 residues. Trimming stripped 7 bases from V and 8 bases from J, with 15 bases between. The germline CDR1 and CDR2 sequences are MNHEY and SMNVEV (reference sequence). The CDR3 bases are TGTGCCAGCACCCAAATTGGGGCTGATGAGCAGTTCTTC. It translates to CASTQIGADEQFF.

The genes are TRBV7-6 and TRBJ2-7; no clear D gene. Germline CDR1 reads SGHVS; CDR2 reads FNYEAQ. This CDR3 has 13 residues. Trimming took off 7 bases at V and 1 base at J, with 11 bases between the two ends. The CDR3: CASTDGQSYEQYF. CDR3 bases: TGTGCCAGCACCGACGGCCAATCCTACGAGCAGTACTTC.

The genes are TRBV5-6 and TRBJ2-5; 8 bases are shared with TRBD2. This CDR3 is 16 amino acids long. CDR1 and CDR2 from the germline V gene are SGHDT and YYEEEE. V lost 7 bases to trimming and J lost 4 bases; unmatched junction nucleotides: 15. CDR3 sequence reads: CASESGGGHIGETQYF. The CDR3 DNA follows: TGTGCCAGCGAATCCGGGGGGGGGCATATCGGAGAGACCCAGTACTTC.